This record covers a single T cell receptor beta chain. Its antigen remains unknown. This entry belongs to a study of vaccination effects on CD4 cells after COVID-19. Study details: Vaccination of participants consisted of two doses of either the BNT162b2 or mRNA-1273 vaccine.

Sequencing used immunoSEQ multiplex PCR; TCRdb keeps in-frame clones, though not all of them. Here the sample spans about 73,000 clones, about four fifths being singletons. ViraFEST expansion of antigen-specific CD4+ T cells with viral peptide pools preceded sequencing. CD4+ T cells were isolated after less than 13 days of culture. Each vaccine recipient was nucleocapsid antibody negative and had no prior SARS-CoV-2 infection. Wells of more than 1.5 million PBMC each were grown with about 9.5 IU/ml IL-2 and around 10 ug/ml peptides. Points from the study as a whole: Marked clonal contraction was seen in infection- and vaccine-induced clones late after vaccination.

This sequence was found in a human donor who received a COVID-19 vaccine. This material consisted of CD4+ T cells from PBMCs cultured with SARS-CoV-2 spike peptides, taken before COVID-19 vaccination.

CDR3 sequence: CASSARTSGSQGNIQYF. CDR3 in DNA: TGTGCCAGCAGTGCAAGGACTAGCGGGTCTCAGGGGAACATTCAGTACTTC. This sequence joins TRBV6-1 and TRBJ2-4; 11 bases fit TRBD2. The CDR3 is 17 amino acids. The V gene's germline CDR1 is MNHNS and CDR2 SASEGT. V lost 4 bases, J lost 7 bases, and 12 bases stayed unmatched.